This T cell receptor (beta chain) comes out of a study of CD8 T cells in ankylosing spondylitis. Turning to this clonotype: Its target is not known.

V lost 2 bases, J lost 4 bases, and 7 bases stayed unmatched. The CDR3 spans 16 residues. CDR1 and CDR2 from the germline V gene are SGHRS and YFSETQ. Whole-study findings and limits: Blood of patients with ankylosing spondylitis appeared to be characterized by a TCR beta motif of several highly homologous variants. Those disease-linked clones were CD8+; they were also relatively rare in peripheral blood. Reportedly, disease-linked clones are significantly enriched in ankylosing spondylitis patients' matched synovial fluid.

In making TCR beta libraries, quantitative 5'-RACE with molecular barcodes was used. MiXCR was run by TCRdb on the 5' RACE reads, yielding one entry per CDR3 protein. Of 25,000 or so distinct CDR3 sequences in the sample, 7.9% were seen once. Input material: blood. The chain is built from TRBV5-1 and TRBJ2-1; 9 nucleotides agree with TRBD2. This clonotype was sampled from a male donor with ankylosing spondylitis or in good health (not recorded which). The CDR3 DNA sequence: TGCGCCAGCAGCTTTGGGCGACTAGCGGCATACAATGAGCAGTTCTTC. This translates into CASSFGRLAAYNEQFF.